This T cell receptor beta chain was recorded in a study of CD8 T cells in Susac syndrome. Random hexamers served to reverse transcribe about 0.5 to 1 ug RNA. From the immunoSEQ multiplex PCR reads, TCRdb called clonotypes with MiXCR, one entry per CDR3 protein. Among 65,000 to 95,000 distinct CDR3 sequences, approximately 95% were seen once, and the ten largest hold more than 0.8%. This clonotype was seen once. CDR3 length: 13 residues. Trimming took 4 bases from V and 10 from J, leaving 16 bases between them. Germline V gene sequence: CDR1 SQVTM, CDR2 ANQGSEA. Sequencing was done on a sample of CD8+ T cells from PBMCs. The TCR originated in a human donor with Susac syndrome. The chain recombines TRBV29-1 with TRBJ1-4; weak D call: TRBD1 (5 bases). The CDR3 spells CSVGGGEEGKLFF. CDR3 in DNA: TGCAGCGTTGGGGGGGGAGAGGAAGGAAAACTGTTTTTT.